The clone carrying this T cell receptor beta chain was seen a few times. The antigen is unknown. The data were obtained in a study of cytomegalovirus exposure and HLA in healthy donors. Study outcomes and limitations: Later on, an analysis showed TCR association rates differing by HLA locus, with DRB1 the most and HLA-C the fewest. Later examination showed HLA-associated TCR beta chains had greater clonal expansion than equally common others.

Though nominally healthy at sampling, donors likely had unrecorded immune exposures. Germline-derived CDR1 and CDR2 are MNHEY and SMNVEV (reference sequence). V was pared by 1 base and J by 7 bases, with 14 bases between. The CDR3 is 15 residues long. The PCR used 60 Vbeta and 13 Jbeta primers. Authors' analysis steps: About 10 million shared chains were among approximately 87 million unique TCR beta chains counted in a later analysis. Sequencing was performed with immunoSEQ multiplex PCR; in TCRdb, only in-frame clones are kept and a portion is missing. That table supplies the V and J calls and clone size; D and trimming were determined from the DNA. The sample includes about 180,000 clones, roughly four fifths seen only once; the top ten take approximately 2%.

This receptor was identified in a young woman in good health and CMV-seronegative. Sequences were obtained from PBMCs. The chain uses TRBV27 and TRBJ1-5; TRBD1 might be the D (6 bases). The CDR3 bases are TGTGCCAGCAGTTTATGGGGGGGCCCTGGGCAGCCCCAGCATTTT. Encoded protein: CASSLWGGPGQPQHF.